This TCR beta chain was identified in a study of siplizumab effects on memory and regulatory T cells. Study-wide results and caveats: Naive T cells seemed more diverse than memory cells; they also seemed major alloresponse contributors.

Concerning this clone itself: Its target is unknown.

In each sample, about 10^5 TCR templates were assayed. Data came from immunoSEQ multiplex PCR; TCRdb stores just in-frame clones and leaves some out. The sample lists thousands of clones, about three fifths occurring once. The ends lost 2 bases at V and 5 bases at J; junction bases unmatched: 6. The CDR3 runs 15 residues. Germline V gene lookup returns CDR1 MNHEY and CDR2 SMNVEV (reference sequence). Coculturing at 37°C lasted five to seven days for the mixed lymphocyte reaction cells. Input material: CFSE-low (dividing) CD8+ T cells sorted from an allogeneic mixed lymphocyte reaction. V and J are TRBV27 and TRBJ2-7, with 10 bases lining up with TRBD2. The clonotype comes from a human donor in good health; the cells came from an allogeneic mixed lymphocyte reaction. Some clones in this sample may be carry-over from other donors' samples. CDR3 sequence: CASSLTTSGFNEQYF. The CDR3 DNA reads TGTGCCAGCAGTTTAACGACTAGCGGGTTCAACGAGCAGTACTTC.